Reported below is one TCR beta chain. Its antigen is not identified. The data are from a study of T cell responses to AZD1222 COVID-19 vaccine. Findings and limits, study-wide: Baseline seropositives among AZD1222 recipients totaled only 6 or 7.

The V and J ends lost 4 bases and 8 bases, in that order; junction bases with no gene match: 4. The germline V gene has CDR1 SEHNR and CDR2 FQNEAQ (reference sequence). This CDR3 is 13 amino acids long. Profiling relied on immunoSEQ multiplex PCR, and the TCRdb table lists in-frame clones only, not all of them. This table has roughly 150,000 clones, approximately 90% appearing once. This sequence originates from an adult in good health. The starting material was peripheral blood, obtained on day 0 of MenACWY control vaccination. The V call is TRBV7-9, the J call TRBJ2-1; 8 nucleotides match TRBD1. The CDR3 loop reads CASSSQGVDEQFF. CDR3 DNA: TGTGCCAGCAGCTCACAGGGGGTGGATGAGCAGTTCTTC.